The clone carrying this TCR beta chain was picked up many times. The antigen is undetermined. Diagnoses rested on clinical symptoms, serum thyroxine and TRAb, thyroid ultrasound and orbital computed tomography. This record belongs to a study of T cells in Graves' hyperthyroidism and ophthalmopathy. The CDR3 runs 14 residues. V dropped 7 bases and J dropped 5; count of bases not matched to a gene: 8. Germline CDR1 and CDR2: KGHDR and SFDVKD. General study findings and limits: Researchers found most expanded thyroid clonotypes above 0.001 in blood as well. Ophthalmopathy cases were set apart from stable hyperthyroidism by a 13 V-J model.

There were TCR beta CDR3 regions amplified from RNA transcripts. HTBI primers were used for first-round RT-PCR of the TCR CDR3. TCRdb called the multiplex PCR reads again in MiXCR, with one record for every CDR3 protein. The table has some 600,000 distinct CDR3 sequences, approximately 15% seen once. The sequenced sample consisted of blood. The clonotype was recovered from a woman between 25 and 40 years old with Graves' hyperthyroidism that later progressed to Graves' ophthalmopathy. This chain joins TRBV24-1 and TRBJ2-7, with TRBD1 matching 9 bases. The CDR3 DNA reads TGTGCCACCAGCCCGGGACAGGGTCTCCACGAGCAGTACTTC. It encodes CATSPGQGLHEQYF.